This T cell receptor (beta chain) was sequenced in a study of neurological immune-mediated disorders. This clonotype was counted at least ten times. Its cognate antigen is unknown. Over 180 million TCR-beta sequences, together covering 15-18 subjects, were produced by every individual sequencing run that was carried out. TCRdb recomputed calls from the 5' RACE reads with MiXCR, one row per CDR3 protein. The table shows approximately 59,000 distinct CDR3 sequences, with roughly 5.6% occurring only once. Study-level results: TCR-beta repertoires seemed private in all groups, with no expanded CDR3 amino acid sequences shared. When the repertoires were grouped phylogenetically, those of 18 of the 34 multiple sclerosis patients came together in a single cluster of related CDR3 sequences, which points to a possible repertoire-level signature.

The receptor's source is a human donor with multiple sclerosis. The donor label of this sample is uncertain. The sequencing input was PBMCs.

The CDR3 bases are TGTGCCAGCACCCTCTCGGGGCGGAGACGCACCGGGGAGCTGTTTTTT. As protein: CASTLSGRRRTGELFF. The gene calls are TRBV6-4 and TRBJ2-2, with D tentatively TRBD1 or TRBD2 (5 bases each). Trimming took 7 bases from V and 4 from J, leaving 19 bases between them. This CDR3 is 16 amino acids long. Per the germline V gene, CDR1 is MRHNA and CDR2 is SNTAGT.